This T cell receptor beta chain was sequenced during a study of a mutant IDH1 vaccine in newly diagnosed glioma. With regard to this clone: The antigen remains undetermined.

Time point noted: week 35, safety follow-up. The vaccine gave 300 ug of a 20-mer mutant IDH1 peptide subcutaneously per dose. The ends lost 1 base at V and 6 bases at J; junction bases unmatched: 10. Looked up from germline, CDR1 is LNHNV and CDR2 is YYDKDF (reference sequence). This CDR3 contains 17 residues. Method: immunoSEQ multiplex PCR; TCRdb's copy keeps in-frame clones and lacks some. Of roughly 69,000 clones listed, around 87% are singletons. Study outcomes and limitations: It was 80% to 95% of patients that developed vaccine-induced immune responses.

The TCR originated in a young man with glioma. The sample here was PBMCs, taken from a glioma patient whose treatment included an IDH1 peptide vaccine. The V and J genes are TRBV15 and TRBJ1-4, with 8 positions matching TRBD1. The DNA of the CDR3 is TGTGCCACCAGCAGAGTTAATCTCCGGGACAGGTATGAAAAACTGTTTTTT. This gives the protein CATSRVNLRDRYEKLFF.